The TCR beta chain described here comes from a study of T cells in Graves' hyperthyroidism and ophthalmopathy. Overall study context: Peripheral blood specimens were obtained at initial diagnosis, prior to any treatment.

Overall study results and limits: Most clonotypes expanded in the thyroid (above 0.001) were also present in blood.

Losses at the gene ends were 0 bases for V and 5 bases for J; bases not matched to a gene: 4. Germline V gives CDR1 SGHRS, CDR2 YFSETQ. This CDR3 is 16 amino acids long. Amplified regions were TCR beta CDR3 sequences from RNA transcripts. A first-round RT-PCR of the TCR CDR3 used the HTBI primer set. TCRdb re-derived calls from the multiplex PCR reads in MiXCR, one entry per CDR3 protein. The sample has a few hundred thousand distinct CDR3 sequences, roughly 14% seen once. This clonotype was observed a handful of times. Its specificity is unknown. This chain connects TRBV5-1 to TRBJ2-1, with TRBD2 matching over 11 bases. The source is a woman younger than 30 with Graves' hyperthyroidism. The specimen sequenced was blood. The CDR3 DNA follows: TGCGCCAGCAGCTTGGAGGTGACTAGCGGGAACAATGAGCAGTTCTTC. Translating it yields CASSLEVTSGNNEQFF.